Below, 12 T cell receptor beta chains from the same sample are listed, as sequenced in a study of B cell selection in AIRE deficiency. Regulatory T cells were sorted as CD4+CD25hiCD127low/negative. The method was immunoSEQ multiplex PCR; TCRdb's version includes in-frame clones alone and lacks a portion of them. The sample shows roughly 18,000 clones, more than 85% of them seen only once. Sequencing was performed on CD4+CD25+ Tregs sorted from PBMCs. The receptor source for this set is a human donor in good health.

The chain uses TRBV6-6 and TRBJ1-4, with unresolved D. The CDR3 extends over 14 amino acids. The V and J ends lost 4 bases and 5 bases respectively, with 11 bases between them. CDR1 is MNHNY, CDR2 SVGAGI, per germline (reference sequence). The CDR3 DNA sequence: TGTGCCAGCAGTTTCCCGGGCCACAATGAAAAACTGTTTTTT. Translating it yields CASSFPGHNEKLFF.

The chain combines TRBV5-4 with TRBJ2-5; 9 bases line up with TRBD1. The CDR3 covers 13 residues. The germline V gene encodes CDR1 SGHNT and CDR2 YYREEE (reference sequence). V lost 10 bases to trimming and J lost 4 bases; unmatched junction nucleotides: 8. CDR3 sequence: CAGGQGGRETQYF. The CDR3 DNA follows: TGTGCCGGGGGACAGGGAGGGAGAGAGACCCAGTACTTC.

The chain carries TRBV19 and TRBJ1-2, with a tentative D call TRBD1 (5 bases). Germline lookup yields CDR1 LNHDA and CDR2 SQIVND (reference sequence). V lost 7 bases and J 3 bases, leaving 9 bases between the germline ends. The CDR3 contains 12 residues. CDR3 coding DNA: TGTGCCAGTACGAGAGGGGACTATGGCTACACCTTC. Amino acids: CASTRGDYGYTF. The full variable domain, in which reference TRBV19 and TRBJ1-2 provide the parts outside the CDR3, is DGGITQSPKYLFRKEGQNVTLSCEQNLNHDAMYWYRQDPGQGLRLIYYSQIVNDFQKGDIAEGYSVSREKKESFPLTVTSAQKNPTAFYLCASTRGDYGYTFGSGTRLTVV.

The chain uses TRBV2 and TRBJ1-2; D is uncertain. With 3 bases removed from V and 5 bases from J, the gap between germline ends came to 16 bases. CDR3 length: 15 residues. The V gene's germline CDR1 is SNHLY and CDR2 FYNNEI. In DNA, the CDR3 is TGTGCCAGCAGTGATAGGAGACGGAACTTATATGGCTACACCTTC. Translating it yields CASSDRRRNLYGYTF.

The chain uses TRBV28 and TRBJ1-6, with a tentative D call TRBD1 (6 bases). Germline V gene sequence: CDR1 MDHEN, CDR2 SYDVKM. V was clipped by 3 bases and J by 11 bases, with 11 bases between them. CDR3 size: 13 residues. CDR3 region: CASSFTGFAPLHF. The CDR3 nucleotides are TGTGCCAGCAGTTTTACAGGGTTTGCACCCCTCCACTTT.

This clone showed up just a few times. The rearrangement joins TRBV27 to TRBJ2-7; 8 bases align to TRBD1. The trim removed 6 bases at V and 3 bases at J, leaving 4 bases unmatched. The germline CDR1 and CDR2 sequences are MNHEY and SMNVEV (reference sequence). This CDR3 spans 13 amino acids. The CDR3 reads CASRDRVSYEQYF. In nucleotides, the CDR3 is TGTGCCAGCAGGGACAGGGTGAGCTACGAGCAGTACTTC.

The CDR3 loop reads CASSLGGDGYTF. The CDR3 nucleotides are TGTGCCAGCAGCTTAGGAGGGGATGGCTACACCTTC. The chain has TRBV7-9 and TRBJ1-2; the D gene is possibly TRBD1 (5 bases). Trimming removed 1 base from V and 6 bases from J, with 6 bases in between. Germline V CDR1 and CDR2: SEHNR, FQNEAQ (reference sequence). This CDR3 is 12 amino acids long.

This clone was counted a single time. The V gene is TRBV30, the J gene TRBJ2-2; the D gene is possibly TRBD2 (7 bases). Between the trimmed V and J ends, which lost 0 bases and 3 bases, there was a span of 14 bases. Germline lookup yields CDR1 GTSNPN and CDR2 SVGIG (reference sequence). The CDR3 is 16 residues long. The CDR3 sequence is CAWSVGGVEDTGELFF. The CDR3 nucleotides read TGTGCCTGGAGTGTAGGGGGGGTAGAGGACACCGGGGAGCTGTTTTTT. Complete variable domain (other parts from reference TRBV30 and TRBJ2-2): SQTIHQWPATLVQPVGSPLSLECTVEGTSNPNLYWYRQAAGRGLQLLFYSVGIGQISSEVPQNLSASRPQDRQFILSSKKLLLSDSGFYLCAWSVGGVEDTGELFFGEGSRLTVL.

The CDR3 spells CASSIPGGYAEAFF. The DNA of the CDR3 is TGTGCCAGTAGTATTCCAGGGGGCTACGCTGAAGCTTTCTTT. This chain connects TRBV19 to TRBJ1-1; 8 nucleotides align to TRBD1. V trimming: 3 bases; J trimming: 6 bases; junction bases outside the gene matches: 6. CDR3 length equals 14 residues. Looked up from germline, CDR1 is LNHDA and CDR2 is SQIVND (reference sequence).

The V and J genes are TRBV20-1 and TRBJ2-1, with D tentatively TRBD2 (5 bases). There are 11 residues in the CDR3. V lost 6 bases and J lost 3, with 6 bases in between. Germline values: CDR1 DFQATT, CDR2 SNEGSKA (reference sequence). The CDR3 loop reads CSARGYNEQFF. The DNA of the CDR3 is TGCAGTGCCCGGGGCTACAATGAGCAGTTCTTC.

In its sample, this clone was seen once. The chain recombines TRBV5-1 with TRBJ2-1; 12 bases are shared with TRBD2. The germline V gene has CDR1 SGHRS and CDR2 YFSETQ. The CDR3 is made up of 17 amino acids. Trimming removed 4 bases from V and 0 bases from J; junction bases left unmatched: 5. CDR3 region: CASSPGLAGLSYNEQFF. CDR3 sequence (DNA): TGCGCCAGCAGCCCGGGACTAGCGGGCCTCTCCTACAATGAGCAGTTCTTC.

This rearrangement joins TRBV6-6 to TRBJ2-1, with 8 bases lining up with TRBD2. J gave up 2 bases and V 6 bases, and 3 bases lay outside the gene matches. CDR1 is MNHNY and CDR2 is SVGAGI in the germline V gene (reference sequence). The CDR3 has 14 amino acids. CDR3 sequence (DNA): TGTGCCAGCAGGGGACTAGGGCCCTACAATGAGCAGTTCTTC. As protein: CASRGLGPYNEQFF.